This entry lists 20 T cell receptor beta chains sequenced from one sample in a study of cytomegalovirus exposure and HLA in healthy donors. PCR amplification relied on 60 Vbeta primers (plus 13 Jbeta primers). Using immunoSEQ multiplex PCR, the repertoire was profiled, and TCRdb retains in-frame clones only, with some absent. The ten most abundant clones cover around 1.2% of a sample with approximately 80,000 clones. Sequencing used PBMCs. These receptors were collected from a woman between 25 and 40 years old in good health and CMV-seronegative.

The CDR3 coding sequence is TGTGCCAGCAGTTTAAGGGAAAGTAGTAGAGGGAAGGAAGGCTACACCTTC. This sequence encodes CASSLRESSRGKEGYTF. The genes are TRBV28 and TRBJ1-2; D is unresolved. The CDR3 has 17 amino acids. Germline-derived CDR1 and CDR2 are MDHEN and SYDVKM. Between the trimmed V and J ends, which lost 2 bases and 8 bases, there was a span of 24 bases.

The chain combines TRBV6-6 with TRBJ1-5; 7 bases are a match to TRBD1. V dropped 7 bases and J dropped 7; count of bases not matched to a gene: 4. The germline V gene has CDR1 MNHNY and CDR2 SVGAGI (reference sequence). There are 12 residues in the CDR3. In nucleotides, the CDR3 is TGTGCCAGCACTAAACAGGGGCAGCCCCAGCATTTT. It translates to CASTKQGQPQHF.

The V gene is TRBV19, the J gene TRBJ1-5; D might be TRBD1 (6 bases). Per germline, CDR1 LNHDA and CDR2 SQIVND (reference sequence). This CDR3 has 16 residues. The ends were cut back, 5 bases at V and 2 bases at J, with 16 bases in the middle. In DNA form, the CDR3 reads TGTGCCAGTAGTGTCATCAGGGGCACGCGCAATCAGCCCCAGCATTTT. Translation: CASSVIRGTRNQPQHF.

The chain joins TRBV29-1 to TRBJ1-1, with TRBD1 as a possible D gene (6 bases). Germline CDR1 SQVTM, CDR2 ANQGSEA. V was clipped by 6 bases and J by 1 base, with 12 bases between them. The CDR3 length is 13 residues. The CDR3 DNA reads as TGCAGCGTGGACGACAGGACGAACACTGAAGCTTTCTTT. Residues: CSVDDRTNTEAFF.

The chain joins TRBV18 to TRBJ2-5; 9 bases map to TRBD2. The CDR3 length is 19 residues. From germline, CDR1 is KGHSH and CDR2 LQKENI. V lost 2 bases to trimming and J lost 2 bases; unmatched junction nucleotides: 15. In nucleotides, the CDR3 is TGTGCCAGCTCACCATCACTCCTCCCGGGACTAGCTCAACAAGAGACCCAGTACTTC. It is translated as CASSPSLLPGLAQQETQYF. Full variable domain (remainder filled in from reference TRBV18 and TRBJ2-5): NAGVMQNPRHLVRRRGQEARLRCSPMKGHSHVYWYRQLPEEGLKFMVYLQKENIIDESGMPKERFSAEFPKEGPSILRIQQVVRGDSAAYFCASSPSLLPGLAQQETQYFGPGTRLLVL.

The V gene is TRBV2, the J gene TRBJ1-1; weak D call: TRBD1 (6 bases). Trimming pared 4 bases from V and 4 bases from J, leaving 19 bases between. Germline V gene lookup returns CDR1 SNHLY and CDR2 FYNNEI. The CDR3 spans 16 residues. This CDR3 is CASSVKQGSGLTEAFF. CDR3 DNA sequence: TGTGCCAGCAGTGTTAAACAGGGTTCGGGTCTCACTGAAGCTTTCTTT.

The J gene is TRBJ1-4, the V gene TRBV30, with 10 positions matching TRBD1. The CDR3 covers 14 residues. The V segment lost 3 bases and the J segment 8 bases; nucleotides outside the gene matches: 6. Germline values: CDR1 GTSNPN, CDR2 SVGIG (reference sequence). CDR3 protein: CAWSAGTGVEKLFF. CDR3 nucleotides: TGTGCCTGGAGCGCCGGGACAGGGGTGGAAAAACTGTTTTTT. The full variable domain, its missing parts supplied by reference TRBV30 and TRBJ1-4, is SQTIHQWPATLVQPVGSPLSLECTVEGTSNPNLYWYRQAAGRGLQLLFYSVGIGQISSEVPQNLSASRPQDRQFILSSKKLLLSDSGFYLCAWSAGTGVEKLFFGSGTQLSVL.

The chain joins TRBV18 to TRBJ2-2; 7 positions agree with TRBD1. Per the germline V gene, CDR1 is KGHSH and CDR2 is LQKENI. V was clipped by 6 bases and J by 0 bases; unmatched bases: 7. The CDR3 length is 16 residues. CDR3 in DNA: TGTGCCAGCTCCCTAGGACAGGTGTCGAACACCGGGGAGCTGTTTTTT. This encodes CASSLGQVSNTGELFF.

The genes are TRBV5-6 and TRBJ1-6; TRBD1 aligns across 9 bases. The CDR3 runs to 16 residues. Germline trimming cut 2 bases from V and 6 bases from J; bases unmatched to any gene: 6. Germline V gene data show CDR1 as SGHDT and CDR2 as YYEEEE. The CDR3 DNA sequence: TGTGCCAGCAGCTTAACAGGGGGCGCTGCTAATTCACCCCTCCACTTT. Translated: CASSLTGGAANSPLHF.

V gene TRBV28 combines with J gene TRBJ1-5; D not resolved. From germline, CDR1 is MDHEN and CDR2 SYDVKM. The V and J ends lost 6 bases and 2 bases respectively, with 8 bases between them. This CDR3 has 13 amino acids. CDR3 amino acids: CASREIGNQPQHF. The CDR3 nucleotides read TGTGCCAGCAGGGAGATCGGCAATCAGCCCCAGCATTTT.

This chain connects TRBV19 to TRBJ1-5; D not certain. The CDR3 has 12 residues. V was shortened by 5 bases and J by 4 bases, with 6 bases between the two germline ends. Germline V gives CDR1 LNHDA, CDR2 SQIVND (reference sequence). CDR3 sequence: CASSFLNQPQHF. The CDR3 DNA reads TGTGCCAGTAGTTTCCTAAATCAGCCCCAGCATTTT.

This chain links TRBV5-6 with TRBJ1-3; tentative D call: TRBD1 (5 bases). Trimming pared 4 bases from V and 9 bases from J, leaving 17 bases between. The CDR3 is made up of 14 amino acids. Germline V lookup: CDR1 SGHDT, CDR2 YYEEEE. The CDR3 DNA reads TGTGCCAGCAGCCTGGGAGGGGACTATGCCACCATATATTTT. Translation gives CASSLGGDYATIYF.

J is TRBJ1-3 and V is TRBV5-4, with D unclear. Germline V gene lookup returns CDR1 SGHNT and CDR2 YYREEE (reference sequence). Trimming removed 0 bases from V and 0 bases from J, with 10 bases in between. The CDR3 length is 16 residues. The CDR3 loop reads CASSLGQAGSGNTIYF. In DNA, the CDR3 is TGTGCCAGCAGCTTGGGGCAGGCCGGCTCTGGAAACACCATATATTTT.

V is TRBV11-2 and J is TRBJ2-4; D not resolved. The length of the CDR3 is 12 residues. V was shortened by 0 bases and J by 9 bases, with 6 bases between the two germline ends. Germline V lookup: CDR1 SGHAT, CDR2 FQNNGV. The CDR3 nucleotides read TGTGCCAGCAGCTTAGACCCCGGCATTCAGTACTTC. Its translation is CASSLDPGIQYF.

This rearrangement joins TRBV6-5 to TRBJ2-1; 9 bases are a match to TRBD1. In germline, CDR1 is MNHEY, CDR2 SVGAGI. The CDR3 loop spans 14 amino acids. Unmatched junction bases numbered 1, after V lost 5 bases and J lost 2 bases. Here the CDR3 DNA reads TGTGCCAGCAGTAGGACAGGGGCCTACAATGAGCAGTTCTTC. Protein sequence: CASSRTGAYNEQFF.

The chain uses TRBV29-1 and TRBJ1-1, with a tentative D call TRBD1 (5 bases). CDR1 is SQVTM and CDR2 is ANQGSEA in the germline V gene. V lost 3 bases, J lost 8 bases, and 22 bases lay in between. This CDR3 region has 15 residues. The CDR3 nucleotides read TGCAGCGTTGATTCCGCAGGGTACCAGCGAATGGAAGCTTTCTTT. Amino acids: CSVDSAGYQRMEAFF.

The V gene is TRBV19, the J gene TRBJ2-5; 12 positions agree with TRBD2. From germline, CDR1 is LNHDA and CDR2 SQIVND (reference sequence). This CDR3 contains 16 residues. The J segment lost 5 bases and the V segment lost 5 bases, leaving 9 bases of the junction unmatched. In DNA, the CDR3 is TGTGCCAGTAGTCCGCTAGCGGGGGGGCCCTGGGAGACCCAGTACTTC. Its protein is CASSPLAGGPWETQYF.

The chain combines TRBV6-5 with TRBJ2-2; 7 bases match TRBD1. The CDR3 is 16 amino acids. V lost 4 bases and J lost 7; bases outside the gene matches: 12. CDR1 MNHEY and CDR2 SVGAGI come from the germline V gene. This CDR3 is CASSSHRDREGGELFF. In DNA form, the CDR3 reads TGTGCCAGCAGTTCCCACAGGGACAGAGAAGGCGGGGAGCTGTTTTTT.

The chain couples TRBV6-1 to TRBJ1-2; TRBD1 agrees at 7 bases. Trimming removed 2 bases from V and 1 base from J; junction bases left unmatched: 7. The CDR3 consists of 16 residues. Germline lookup yields CDR1 MNHNS and CDR2 SASEGT. CDR3 sequence reads: CASSEQRDSLNYGYTF. In DNA, the CDR3 is TGTGCCAGCAGTGAACAAAGGGACAGCCTTAACTATGGCTACACCTTC.

Written as DNA, the CDR3 is TGTGCCAGCAGCTTCGGTATTAATGAAAAACTGTTTTTT. This gives the protein CASSFGINEKLFF. V usage is TRBV7-9 and J usage is TRBJ1-4; D unclear. The V gene lost 3 bases and the J gene lost 4 bases, with 6 bases spanning the gap. This CDR3 is 13 amino acids long. Germline V gene lookup returns CDR1 SEHNR and CDR2 FQNEAQ (reference sequence). The full variable domain, rest sourced from reference TRBV7-9 and TRBJ1-4, is DTGVSQNPRHKITKRGQNVTFRCDPISEHNRLYWYRQTLGQGPEFLTYFQNEAQLEKSRLLSDRFSAERPKGSFSTLEIQRTEQGDSAMYLCASSFGINEKLFFGSGTQLSVL.